This T cell receptor beta chain derives from a study of EBV T-cell therapy then PD-1 blockade in nasopharyngeal carcinoma. Treatment denoted: AdE1-LMPpoly-expanded autologous EBV-specific T-cell therapy followed by anti-PD-1 nivolumab. Clones were read by immunoSEQ multiplex PCR, and TCRdb kept only the in-frame ones, dropping some. The repertoire consists of roughly 14,000 clones, with 84% occurring once and the leading ten covering about 32%. Germline CDR1 and CDR2: SNHLY and FYNNEI. V gave up 4 bases and J gave up 1 base; unmatched junction bases: 5. This CDR3 has 16 amino acids. Remarks on this clone: Its antigen remains unidentified.

This receptor was identified in a man between 40 and 49 years old with nasopharyngeal carcinoma. The chain has TRBV2 and TRBJ2-3, with 10 bases matching TRBD2. The source material was CD8+ T cells from blood, sampled at day 105 from a patient whose treatment included autologous EBV-specific T cells and nivolumab. This CDR3 is CASSAPLAGGTDTQYF. CDR3 sequence (DNA): TGTGCCAGCAGTGCCCCGCTAGCGGGGGGCACAGATACGCAGTATTTT.